The rows below give T cell receptor beta chains drawn from one sample of a study of blood T cells in healthy people across ages. TCRdb re-called the 5' RACE reads with MiXCR, one entry per CDR3 protein. The sample contains hundreds of thousands of distinct CDR3 sequences, more than 45% of which appear only once. The sequencing input was blood. The receptors here all came from a man between 25 and 39 years old in good health. Both conserved end residues are part of each CDR3. Fields, in order: V gene, J gene, CDR3 length, D gene, clone size, CDR3 DNA, CDR3 protein. The D gene is left open where the match is weak. Rows may omit the clone size; those that give it use once, few, many or a size class.

>TRBV28|TRBJ2-7|14|.|few
TGTGCCAGCAGTTCGGCGGGACTGCGTTACGAGCAGTACTTC
CASSSAGLRYEQYF
>TRBV20-1|TRBJ2-1|14|TRBD2|few
TGCAGTGCAAGAGCAGGACTAGGGATTGGTGAGCAGTTCTTC
CSARAGLGIGEQFF
>TRBV7-2|TRBJ2-2|14|.|few
TGTGCCAGCAGCGCCGATCTAGGCGGCGGGGAGCTGTTTTTT
CASSADLGGGELFF
>TRBV7-3|TRBJ2-5|13|.|.
TGTGCCAGCAGCGTAGGGGCTACGGAGACCCAGTACTTC
CASSVGATETQYF
>TRBV6-5|TRBJ2-5|15|.|.
TGTGCCAGCAGTCCAAACTCCGGTGGGATGGAGGCCCAGTACTTC
CASSPNSGGMEAQYF
>TRBV7-2|TRBJ2-7|15|.|few
TGTGCCAGCAGCTTATGGGAACAGGGTCCCTACGAGCAGTACTTC
CASSLWEQGPYEQYF
>TRBV5-1|TRBJ2-1|17|.|once
TGCGCCAGCAGCTCCCGATCCGAGGACAACTCCTACAATGAGCAGTTCTTC
CASSSRSEDNSYNEQFF
>TRBV20-1|TRBJ2-7|15|TRBD2|once
TGCAGTGCTCTGGGGGGTGCGGGAGCCCCCTACGAGCAGTACTTC
CSALGGAGAPYEQYF
>TRBV4-3|TRBJ1-2|15|.|.
TGCGCCAGCAGCCAAGCTCGGGGGGAATGGTATGGCTACACCTTC
CASSQARGEWYGYTF
>TRBV4-1|TRBJ1-5|15|.|.
TGCGCCAGCAGCCTTTTCGAGGGCCAGAATCAGCCCCAGCATTTT
CASSLFEGQNQPQHF
>TRBV5-1|TRBJ2-4|12|TRBD2|.
TGCGCCAGCAGCGGAGGGACTAGCGATCGGTACTTC
CASSGGTSDRYF
>TRBV6-1|TRBJ2-7|15|.|.
TGTGCCAGCAGTGATCGGGACCGTACCTCCTACGAGCAGTACTTC
CASSDRDRTSYEQYF
>TRBV20-1|TRBJ2-7|15|TRBD2|few
TGCAGTGCTGTGGGACTAGCGGGAAACTCCTACGAGCAGTACTTC
CSAVGLAGNSYEQYF
>TRBV4-2|TRBJ2-3|15|.|.
TGTGCCAGCAACCTCCGGGACTTAGGGACAGATACGCAGTATTTT
CASNLRDLGTDTQYF
>TRBV25-1|TRBJ2-7|17|.|few
TGTGCCAGCAGTGGAAGCGGTATAGCGGAGAGCTCCTACGAGCAGTACTTC
CASSGSGIAESSYEQYF
>TRBV7-2|TRBJ2-7|14|.|once
TGTGCCAGCAGCTTTGAGGGGACTCGGCACGAGCAGTACTTC
CASSFEGTRHEQYF
>TRBV29-1|TRBJ1-1|11|.|.
TGCAGCGTTACGGTAGGGACTGAAGCTTTCTTT
CSVTVGTEAFF
>TRBV9|TRBJ1-2|15|.|.
TGTGCCAGCAGCGAGACCCCGGATCCGAACTATGGCTACACCTTC
CASSETPDPNYGYTF
>TRBV6-4|TRBJ2-3|21|.|.
TGTGCCAGCAGTCCTCGCCGGGGTGGGCGTCCAGATTGGGGTCTCACAGATACGCAGTATTTT
CASSPRRGGRPDWGLTDTQYF
>TRBV20-1|TRBJ1-4|14|TRBD1|.
TGCAGTGCCCCGGGACAGGGAAAATATGAAAAACTGTTTTTT
CSAPGQGKYEKLFF